The clone carrying this TCR beta chain has a count of ten or more. Its antigen remains unidentified. Time point described: patch test 3, about 24 weeks after DPC sensitization. This sample's treatment: therapeutic diphenylcyclopropenone sensitization with weekly scalp DPC. TCRdb re-analysed the RACE reads in MiXCR, keeping a single row per CDR3 protein. The top ten clones hold approximately 5.2% of a sample with about 82,000 distinct CDR3 sequences, 10% to 15% of them seen once. This entry belongs to a study of human T cells and chemical hapten exposure. Regarding the study as a whole: The formation of large CDR3 similarity clusters by expanded TCRs significantly exceeded that of controls.

Trimming left V 2 bases short and J 3 bases short, with 9 bases between. The CDR3 has 14 residues. From germline, CDR1 is SGHRS and CDR2 YFSETQ. The clonotype comes from a woman aged 50 to 60 with alopecia areata. Some clones in this sample may be carry-over from other donors' samples. Sequencing was performed on whole blood, taken in connection with sensitization to the hapten diphenylcyclopropenone (DPC). V usage is TRBV5-1 and J usage is TRBJ2-4; D possibly uses TRBD1 or TRBD2 (5 bases each). In DNA form, the CDR3 reads TGCGCCAGCAGCTTCCGGGACCACAAAAACATTCAGTACTTC. It specifies CASSFRDHKNIQYF.